A selection of T cell receptor beta chains follows, all from one sample in a study of PD-1 blockade in classical Hodgkin lymphoma. The protocol was immunoSEQ multiplex PCR, while the TCRdb copy is restricted to in-frame clones and leaves out a portion. Among roughly 97,000 clones listed, approximately 83% were seen once. The starting material was peripheral blood mononuclear cells (PBMCs), obtained at baseline. The receptors originated from a human donor with classical Hodgkin lymphoma. CDR3s leave out the opening cysteine and the closing phenylalanine or tryptophan.

J,V,CDR3
TRBJ1-1,TRBV5-1,ASSSMDPANTEAF
TRBJ2-3,TRBV2,ASSGGAATDTQY
TRBJ1-2,TRBV6-5,ASSAQGGYGYT
TRBJ2-2,TRBV28,ASSPGEVNTGELF
TRBJ1-2,TRBV5-6,ASSLGITGEGYT
TRBJ1-5,TRBV28,ASQRAGNQPQH
TRBJ2-1,TRBV19,ASNFRGQRNEQF
TRBJ1-4,TRBV5-1,ASSLGDGGYEKLF
TRBJ2-2,TRBV6-5,ASSYITSGGNRELF
TRBJ1-2,TRBV6-4,ASGDRNYGYT
TRBJ2-1,TRBV6-5,ASSQSNSGGEQF
TRBJ2-4,TRBV19,ASSDRLRGAKNIQY
TRBJ2-1,TRBV12-5,ASGTYNEQF
TRBJ1-1,TRBV14,ASSQESGVTEAF
TRBJ2-1,TRBV15,ATSRPPRTRSYNEQF
TRBJ2-1,TRBV9,ASSEERVQF
TRBJ2-5,TRBV19,ASSTSPGVGETQY
TRBJ2-2,TRBV5-4,ASSLVSGDTGELF
TRBJ1-2,TRBV11-2,ASSPGGGAGYT
TRBJ2-1,TRBV6-7,ASSSTQRNNNEQF
TRBJ2-7,TRBV25-1,ASSLGGGSYEQY
TRBJ1-3,TRBV7-2,ASSLDSTSGNTIY
TRBJ1-5,TRBV19,ASSIPWQPQH
TRBJ2-1,TRBV4-3,ASSQVPGLAMGEQF
TRBJ2-1,TRBV19,ASSNAGGFGEQF
TRBJ2-1,TRBV7-9,ASSLAHEQF
TRBJ1-3,TRBV6-6,ASRYTGIGSGNTIY
TRBJ1-5,TRBV19,ASTEQGPNNGNQPQH
TRBJ1-5,TRBV2,ASGQDQPQH
TRBJ2-2,TRBV7-3,ASSTRQGTGELF
TRBJ2-7,TRBV5-6,ASSLVGGYEQY
TRBJ2-2,TRBV2,ASSPEWAGTGELF
TRBJ2-1,TRBV5-1,ASRGSGRQGVSYNEQF
TRBJ2-1,TRBV6-5,ASSSVSSGDDNEQF
TRBJ2-1,TRBV27,ASSSLGTSGSMYEQF
TRBJ2-5,TRBV7-9,ASSRGSPGAETQY
TRBJ2-5,TRBV7-9,ASSDTSGQETQY
TRBJ2-4,TRBV28,ASSLGGAVAKNIQY